This T cell receptor (beta chain) appears in the sequencing data of a study of blood T cell repertoires in COVID-19. Across the whole study: From the United States, Italy and Spain came samples of acute and convalescent COVID-19.

Patients of the Seattle cohort, enrolled during active infection, were followed longitudinally. Some clones are missing from TCRdb's copy, which holds only in-frame ones; the method was immunoSEQ multiplex PCR. Among under 450,000 clones listed, around 91% were seen once. Germline V lookup: CDR1 SGHNT, CDR2 YENEEA. The V end was cut by 5 bases, the J end by 4 bases, with 9 bases between. The CDR3 contains 13 residues. V is TRBV11-3 and J is TRBJ2-1; D is uncertain. The receptor was isolated from a woman aged 40-49 years with COVID-19, enrolled during active disease. The material sequenced was peripheral blood. The CDR3 reads CASSAEEYNEQFF. In DNA form, the CDR3 reads TGTGCCAGCAGCGCTGAGGAGTACAATGAGCAGTTCTTC.